This entry concerns a single T cell receptor (beta chain). Its antigen is currently unknown. Sequence at one end of the junction differs from germline and may be a read error. A second PCR of 7 to 11 cycles used a sample-barcoded 5' primer and a J-beta primer mix. TCRdb reprocessed the 5' RACE reads with MiXCR, giving one entry per CDR3 protein. The sample carries about 1,800,000 distinct CDR3 sequences, 28% recorded once. The length of the CDR3 is 14 residues. Germline V gene sequence: CDR1 SSHAT, CDR2 FNYEAQ (reference sequence). Extraction of total RNA produced a minimum of 5 micrograms from each sample. The data belong to a study of blood T cells in healthy people across ages. Study conclusions and caveats: Naive CD4+ cells and diversity were both higher in long-lived donors than in aged donors.

The TCR sequence derives from a woman aged 30 to 39 in good health. V and J are TRBV7-7 and TRBJ2-4; D may be TRBD2 (6 bases). The J call is in doubt because the DNA end fits TRBJ2-5 better. The source material was blood. Written as DNA, the CDR3 is TGTGTCAGCAGCTTATACGGGAGCGGTGAGACCCAGTACTTC. Translation gives CVSSLYGSGETQYF.